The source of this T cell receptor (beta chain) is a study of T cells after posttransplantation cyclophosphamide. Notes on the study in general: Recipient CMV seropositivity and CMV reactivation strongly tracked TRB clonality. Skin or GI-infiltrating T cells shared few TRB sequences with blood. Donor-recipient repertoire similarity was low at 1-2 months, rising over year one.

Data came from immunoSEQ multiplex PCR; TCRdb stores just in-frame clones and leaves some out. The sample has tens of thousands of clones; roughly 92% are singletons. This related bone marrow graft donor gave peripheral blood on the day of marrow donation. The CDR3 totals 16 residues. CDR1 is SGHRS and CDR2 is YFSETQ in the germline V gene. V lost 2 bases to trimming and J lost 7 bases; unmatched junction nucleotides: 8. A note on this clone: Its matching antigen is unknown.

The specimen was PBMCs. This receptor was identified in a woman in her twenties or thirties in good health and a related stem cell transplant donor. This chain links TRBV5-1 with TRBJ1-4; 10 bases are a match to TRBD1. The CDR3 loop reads CASSLSSGTGAEKLFF. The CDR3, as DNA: TGCGCCAGCAGCTTATCTTCCGGGACAGGGGCTGAAAAACTGTTTTTT.